The present T cell receptor beta chain was sequenced within a study of blood T cell repertoires in COVID-19. Overall study context: T cells, B-cell-depleted T cells, or PBMCs provided the cDNA or gDNA that served as material.

As originally analysed: By means of reference gene primer amplification, nucleated cell counts were estimated. Sequencing was performed with immunoSEQ multiplex PCR; in TCRdb, only in-frame clones are kept and a portion is missing. V and J calls and clone size come straight from that table; D and trimming were deduced from the DNA. The sample yields some 450,000 clones, roughly 90% seen once. Germline CDR1 and CDR2: SEHNR and FQNEAQ (reference sequence). The CDR3 length is 15 residues. J gave up 5 bases and V 5 bases, and 5 bases lay outside the gene matches. The receptor was derived from a man between 18 and 35 years old with COVID-19, enrolled during active disease. The chain joins TRBV7-9 to TRBJ2-5, with 13 bases that match TRBD2. Specimen: peripheral blood. The CDR3 DNA follows: TGTGCCAGCAGCCTGGGGACTAGCGGGGCGGAGACCCAGTACTTC. Its translation: CASSLGTSGAETQYF.